Reported below is one T cell receptor beta chain. This entry belongs to a study of blood T cell repertoires in COVID-19. Method: immunoSEQ multiplex PCR; TCRdb's copy keeps in-frame clones and lacks some. The data show fewer than 95,000 clones, 80% to 90% seen once. J gave up 6 bases and V 0 bases, and 5 bases lay outside the gene matches. The CDR3 loop spans 15 amino acids. Germline CDR1 LGHDT, CDR2 YNNKEL (reference sequence). Input material: peripheral blood. This sequence originates from a man in his forties or fifties with active or convalescent COVID-19. The V call is TRBV3-1 (or the pseudogene TRBV3-2), the J call TRBJ2-3, with 8 bases aligning to TRBD1. The CDR3 reads CASSQDRGHFDTQYF. The CDR3 DNA reads as TGTGCCAGCAGCCAAGACAGGGGGCATTTTGATACGCAGTATTTT.